The 24 T cell receptor beta chains below all came from one sample that was sequenced in a study of CD8 T cells in ankylosing spondylitis. For these receptors, no antigen is known. Notes on the study in general: The study identified a TCR beta motif of roughly eight highly homologous variants that appeared characteristic of ankylosing spondylitis blood.

TCRdb reanalysed the 5' RACE reads using MiXCR and keeps one entry per CDR3 protein. The data show about 540,000 distinct CDR3 sequences, about 13% seen once. The sequenced material came from blood, either unsorted or a sorted T cell fraction (not recorded which). These receptors were taken from a male donor with ankylosing spondylitis.

In this sample, this clonotype turned up a few times. The chain uses TRBV6-2 or TRBV6-3 and TRBJ2-7; 10 bases agree with TRBD2. Germline-derived CDR1 and CDR2 are MNHEY and SVGEGT. This CDR3 is built from 15 residues. The ends lost 6 bases at V and 2 bases at J; junction bases unmatched: 7. This chain's CDR3 is CASSRERGGTYEQYF. As DNA, the CDR3 is TGTGCCAGCAGCAGAGAGCGGGGGGGAACCTACGAGCAGTACTTC.

This clonotype was seen a handful of times. The chain is built from TRBV5-6 and TRBJ2-7, with a possible D match to TRBD1 (6 bases). The ends were cut back, 2 bases at V and 1 base at J, with 16 bases in the middle. The CDR3 loop spans 16 amino acids. Germline V gene sequence: CDR1 SGHDT, CDR2 YYEEEE. The CDR3 DNA is TGTGCCAGCAGCTTTCAAGGACAGTCACCTTCCTACGAGCAGTACGTC. This codes for CASSFQGQSPSYEQYV.

This clonotype was observed at least ten times. This chain connects TRBV6-2 or TRBV6-3 to TRBJ2-2, with D perhaps assigned TRBD1 or TRBD2 (5 bases each). CDR1 and CDR2 (germline): MNHEY, SVGEGT. This CDR3 contains 16 residues. V lost 7 bases to trimming and J lost 5 bases, with 20 bases between them. The CDR3 nucleotides are TGTGCCAGCAATCGAGAGGTCGGGGCAGAAACCGGGGAGCTGTTTTTT. Translating it yields CASNREVGAETGELFF.

This clonotype was picked up a small number of times. The chain couples TRBV27 to TRBJ2-7, with TRBD2 matching over 7 bases. V was pared by 0 bases and J by 5 bases, with 7 bases of the junction left unmatched. The CDR3 covers 15 residues. From germline, CDR1 is MNHEY and CDR2 SMNVEV (reference sequence). CDR3 amino acids: CASSLSGGSSHEQYF. Here the CDR3 DNA reads TGTGCCAGCAGTTTATCGGGCGGGAGTAGCCACGAGCAGTACTTC.

A few counts support this clonotype. The chain combines TRBV7-9 with TRBJ2-1; 11 nucleotides line up with TRBD2. This CDR3 has 15 residues. Unmatched junction bases numbered 5, after V lost 5 bases and J lost 5 bases. Germline CDR1 and CDR2: SEHNR and FQNEAQ (reference sequence). The CDR3, as DNA: TGTGCCAGCAGCCCCTTGACTAGCGGGAACAATGAGCAGTTCTTC. Encoded protein: CASSPLTSGNNEQFF.

CDR3 residues: CATSRDRVWGYTF. CDR3 in DNA: TGTGCCACCAGCAGAGACAGGGTTTGGGGCTACACCTTC. The J gene is TRBJ1-2, the V gene TRBV15, with a weak D call TRBD1 (5 bases). V lost 0 bases and J lost 8, with 10 bases in between. This CDR3 region has 13 residues. CDR1 and CDR2 (germline): LNHNV, YYDKDF (reference sequence).

There are a few counts of this clonotype. The rearrangement links TRBV9 to TRBJ2-5; 7 nucleotides align to TRBD1. The CDR3 covers 16 residues. Germline assignment: CDR1 SGDLS and CDR2 YYNGEE. Trimming removed 3 bases from V and 2 bases from J; junction bases left unmatched: 10. The CDR3 DNA reads as TGTGCCAGCAGCGGTGCCAGGGGGTTTAAACAAGAGACCCAGTACTTC. Translating it yields CASSGARGFKQETQYF.

In this sample, this clonotype turned up a few times. In nucleotides, the CDR3 is TGTGCCAGCAGCCATGGGGCCTATGTAGGAATTTACGAGCAGTACTTC. Protein product: CASSHGAYVGIYEQYF. The chain links TRBV3-1 to TRBJ2-7; D might be TRBD1 (5 bases). This CDR3 region has 16 residues. Trimming cost V 3 bases and J 4 bases, with 19 bases left between them. Germline-derived CDR1 and CDR2 are LGHDT and YNNKEL (reference sequence).

The rearrangement links TRBV10-3 to TRBJ2-3, with D perhaps matching TRBD2 (5 bases). In germline, CDR1 is ENHRY, CDR2 SYGVKD. There are 14 residues in the CDR3. V shed 5 bases and J shed 1 base, with 10 bases lying between them. CDR3 loop: CAISKDWGTDTQYF. The CDR3 DNA is TGTGCCATCAGTAAGGACTGGGGCACAGATACGCAGTATTTT.

There are a few counts of this clonotype. The J gene is TRBJ2-4, the V gene TRBV27; possible D gene TRBD2, 6 bases. Germline V gene sequence: CDR1 MNHEY, CDR2 SMNVEV (reference sequence). V gave up 1 base and J gave up 7 bases, with 20 bases separating them. The CDR3 covers 17 residues. In DNA form, the CDR3 reads TGTGCCAGCAGTTTATGGGCCTTTGGGGGGAGGATTAACATTCAGTACTTC. Translation: CASSLWAFGGRINIQYF.

V is TRBV11-3 and J is TRBJ2-5; D is unresolved. The CDR3 extends over 15 amino acids. Deletions cut 3 bases from V and 3 bases from J, with 14 bases between. CDR1 SGHNT and CDR2 YENEEA come from the germline V gene. For the CDR3, the DNA is TGTGCCAGCAGCTTCGGGCTTCTAGTAGAAGAGACCCAGTACTTC. It is translated as CASSFGLLVEETQYF.

This clonotype was seen at least ten times. In DNA form, the CDR3 reads TGCAGTGCTAGAGATGGGGGGAGCCCGGCAGATACGCAGTATTTT. Its translation: CSARDGGSPADTQYF. The chain carries TRBV20-1 and TRBJ2-3; a possible D gene is TRBD2 (6 bases). The germline V gene has CDR1 DFQATT and CDR2 SNEGSKA (reference sequence). The CDR3 is 15 amino acids. V gave up 0 bases and J gave up 4 bases, with 14 bases separating them.

The genes are TRBV24-1 and TRBJ2-2; TRBD2 matches 12 bases. This CDR3 region has 18 residues. With V trimmed by 5 bases and J by 3 bases, 9 bases remained unmatched. Germline assignment: CDR1 KGHDR and CDR2 SFDVKD. CDR3 in amino acids: CATSGGTSGFRDTGELFF. CDR3 bases: TGTGCCACCAGTGGCGGGACTAGCGGGTTCCGTGACACCGGGGAGCTGTTTTTT.

The chain couples TRBV5-1 to TRBJ2-1, with 9 positions matching TRBD2. The germline V gene encodes CDR1 SGHRS and CDR2 YFSETQ. Trimming cost V 7 bases and J 4 bases; bases outside gene matches: 12. The CDR3 runs to 16 residues. The CDR3 reads CASQNIPGLAYNEQFF. CDR3 coding DNA: TGCGCCAGCCAAAATATACCGGGACTAGCTTACAATGAGCAGTTCTTC.

This clonotype was seen a handful of times. The chain couples TRBV20-1 to TRBJ2-1; TRBD2 might be the D (7 bases). Between the trimmed V and J ends, which lost 0 bases and 5 bases, there was a span of 11 bases. This CDR3 contains 14 residues. Germline V gene lookup returns CDR1 DFQATT and CDR2 SNEGSKA (reference sequence). The CDR3 DNA sequence: TGCAGTGCTAGAGAACCGGGGGGCCACAATGAGCAGTTCTTC. Its translation: CSAREPGGHNEQFF.

The gene calls are TRBV20-1 and TRBJ2-2; 9 bases line up with TRBD2. V trimming: 0 bases; J trimming: 4 bases; junction bases outside the gene matches: 12. This CDR3 is 18 amino acids long. Germline V gives CDR1 DFQATT, CDR2 SNEGSKA (reference sequence). The CDR3 reads CSARDPSIAGVPTGELFF. DNA of the CDR3: TGCAGTGCTAGAGATCCCTCGATAGCGGGAGTACCCACCGGGGAGCTGTTTTTT.

This clonotype was counted a few times. This chain joins TRBV9 and TRBJ1-3, with D possibly TRBD1 on 5 matching bases. The CDR3 loop spans 12 amino acids. Germline V gene lookup returns CDR1 SGDLS and CDR2 YYNGEE. Trimming cost V 0 bases and J 7 bases, with 5 bases left between them. The CDR3 DNA follows: TGTGCCAGCAGCGTAGGGGGGAACACCATATATTTT. Translation gives CASSVGGNTIYF. The full variable domain, with the rest looked up from reference TRBV9 and TRBJ1-3, is DSGVTQTPKHLITATGQRVTLRCSPRSGDLSVYWYQQSLDQGLQFLIQYYNGEERAKGNILERFSAQQFPDLHSELNLSSLELGDSALYFCASSVGGNTIYFGEGSWLTVV.

This clonotype has ten or more counts. The chain recombines TRBV12-5 with TRBJ1-5, with 8 bases fitting TRBD1. Trimming removed 4 bases from V and 4 bases from J; junction bases left unmatched: 3. Germline CDR1 reads LGHNT; CDR2 reads FRNRAP. This CDR3 spans 14 amino acids. The CDR3 loop is CASGSGTGNQPQHF. Written as DNA, the CDR3 is TGTGCTAGTGGTTCGGGGACAGGTAATCAGCCCCAGCATTTT.

This clonotype was counted only a few times. This chain uses TRBV7-8 with TRBJ2-5; tentative D call: TRBD1 (5 bases). Germline loops: CDR1 SGHVS, CDR2 FQNEAQ. V lost 1 base to trimming and J lost 4 bases, with 10 bases between them. The CDR3 runs to 14 residues. This chain's CDR3 is CASSLGQGSETQYF. In DNA form, the CDR3 reads TGTGCCAGCAGCTTAGGGCAGGGCTCAGAGACCCAGTACTTC. The whole variable domain, remainder taken from reference TRBV7-8 and TRBJ2-5, is GAGVSQSPRYKVAKRGQDVALRCDPISGHVSLFWYQQALGQGPEFLTYFQNEAQLDKSGLPSDRFFAERPEGSVSTLKIQRTQQEDSAVYLCASSLGQGSETQYFGPGTRLLVL.

This clonotype has more than one count but fewer than ten. The chain joins TRBV18 to TRBJ2-7; maybe TRBD2 (6 bases). The CDR3 covers 14 residues. Germline lookup yields CDR1 KGHSH and CDR2 LQKENI. Trimming cost V 8 bases and J 0 bases, with 14 bases left between them. CDR3 DNA sequence: TGTGCCAGCACTCCGGGACTGGACTCCTACGAGCAGTACTTC. This translates into CASTPGLDSYEQYF.

This chain links TRBV24-1 with TRBJ2-1; TRBD2 matches at 10 bases. Germline-derived CDR1 and CDR2 are KGHDR and SFDVKD. Losses at the gene ends were 6 bases for V and 5 bases for J; bases not matched to a gene: 3. The CDR3 length is 14 residues. The CDR3 DNA sequence: TGTGCCACCAGTTGGACTAGCGGCGACAATGAGCAGTTCTTC. Translation gives CATSWTSGDNEQFF.

The rearrangement uses TRBV6-5 and TRBJ2-3, with unresolved D. Germline lookup yields CDR1 MNHEY and CDR2 SVGAGI. CDR3 length: 14 amino acids. Trimming left V 0 bases short and J 0 bases short, with 4 bases between. The CDR3 DNA follows: TGTGCCAGCAGTTACTCATTTAGCACAGATACGCAGTATTTT. Translation: CASSYSFSTDTQYF.

This clonotype was counted a few times. The chain has TRBV12-3 or TRBV12-4 and TRBJ1-4; possibly TRBD1 for D (6 bases). The CDR3 sequence is 15 residues long. V was trimmed by 7 bases and J by 4 bases, leaving 16 bases between them. The CDR3 is CASTWDGGRNEKLFF. The DNA for the CDR3 is TGTGCCAGCACCTGGGACGGGGGGCGTAATGAAAAACTGTTTTTT.

This clonotype is classed as medium-sized (0.01 to 0.1%). This chain connects TRBV29-1 to TRBJ2-7, with a possible D match to TRBD1 (6 bases). Germline values: CDR1 SQVTM, CDR2 ANQGSEA. V dropped 4 bases and J dropped 0 bases, with 13 bases sitting between them. This CDR3 is built from 14 residues. The CDR3 DNA is TGCAGCGTTGTTACAGGGACCAACTCCTACGAGCAGTACTTC. Its protein product is CSVVTGTNSYEQYF.